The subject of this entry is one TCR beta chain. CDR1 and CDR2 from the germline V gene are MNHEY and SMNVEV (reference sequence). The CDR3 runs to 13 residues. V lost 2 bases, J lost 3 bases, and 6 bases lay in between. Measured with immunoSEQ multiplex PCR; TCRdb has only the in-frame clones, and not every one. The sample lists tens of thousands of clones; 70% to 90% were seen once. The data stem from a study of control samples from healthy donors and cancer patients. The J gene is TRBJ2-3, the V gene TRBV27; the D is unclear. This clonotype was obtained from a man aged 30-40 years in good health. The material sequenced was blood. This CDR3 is CASSLQSTDTQYF. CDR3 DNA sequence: TGTGCCAGCAGTTTACAGAGTACAGATACGCAGTATTTT.